The rows below give T cell receptor beta chains drawn from one sample of a study of response to subunit inactivated influenza vaccine. One entry per CDR3 protein, called by TCRdb with MiXCR from the RT-PCR reads. Among 500,000 or so distinct CDR3 sequences, over 9.5% were seen once, and the ten largest hold 12%. Sequences were derived from PBMCs from blood, sampled 45 days after vaccination. Receptors were obtained from a man over 45 who received an inactivated influenza vaccine. The CDR3 runs from the conserved cysteine through the conserved F or W. A D gene is named only where the DNA matches it firmly. Clone size, where shown, is once, few, many, or a class for clones that have expanded.

v_gene: TRBV6-5
j_gene: TRBJ1-1
d_gene: NA
abundance: many
CDR3nt: TGTGCCAGCAGTTACTCGTTGGGGGGCAGGACTGAAGCTTTCTTT
CDR3aa: CASSYSLGGRTEAFF

v_gene: TRBV2
j_gene: TRBJ2-5
d_gene: TRBD2
abundance: few
CDR3nt: TGTGCCAGCAGTGGCGAGCGGGGGGGAGGAGAGACCCAGTACTTC
CDR3aa: CASSGERGGGETQYF

v_gene: TRBV12-3/TRBV12-4
j_gene: TRBJ2-2
d_gene: NA
abundance: NA
CDR3nt: TGTGCCAGCAGGTTACAGGGTGTCTTTACCGGGGAGCTGTTTTTT
CDR3aa: CASRLQGVFTGELFF

v_gene: TRBV4-2
j_gene: TRBJ2-1
d_gene: TRBD2
abundance: NA
CDR3nt: TGTGCCAGCAGCCAAGAGACTAGCGGGAGGGCCGATGAGCAGTTCTTC
CDR3aa: CASSQETSGRADEQFF

v_gene: TRBV7-2
j_gene: TRBJ2-7
d_gene: TRBD1
abundance: few
CDR3nt: TGTGCCAGCAGCTTAGCCGACAGGGACTACGAGCAGTACTTC
CDR3aa: CASSLADRDYEQYF

v_gene: TRBV7-9
j_gene: TRBJ2-3
d_gene: TRBD2
abundance: many
CDR3nt: TGTGCCAGCAGCTTAACGGCGGGAGGCACAGATACGCAGTATTTT
CDR3aa: CASSLTAGGTDTQYF

v_gene: TRBV7-6
j_gene: TRBJ2-1
d_gene: NA
abundance: NA
CDR3nt: TGTGCCAGCAGCTTTATGACGGGGGGCTCACGTAATGAGCAGTTCTTC
CDR3aa: CASSFMTGGSRNEQFF

v_gene: TRBV6-1
j_gene: TRBJ2-5
d_gene: NA
abundance: NA
CDR3nt: TGTGCCAGCAGTGGCATCCGGGGCCTCCAAGAGACCCAGTACTTC
CDR3aa: CASSGIRGLQETQYF

v_gene: TRBV7-8
j_gene: TRBJ2-3
d_gene: NA
abundance: NA
CDR3nt: TGTGCCAGCAGCCCGATCGGGGGAAGTCCCGGCACAGATACGCAGTATTTT
CDR3aa: CASSPIGGSPGTDTQYF

v_gene: TRBV5-1
j_gene: TRBJ2-6
d_gene: NA
abundance: few
CDR3nt: TGCGCCAGCAGACAGAGCTCTGGGGCCAACGTCCTGACTTTC
CDR3aa: CASRQSSGANVLTF

v_gene: TRBV20-1
j_gene: TRBJ1-3
d_gene: NA
abundance: many
CDR3nt: TGCAGTGCTAGTGTGTTCGGGGAGTGGAACACCATATATTTT
CDR3aa: CSASVFGEWNTIYF

v_gene: TRBV9
j_gene: TRBJ2-2
d_gene: NA
abundance: many
CDR3nt: TGTGCCAGCAGCGTAGTTTCGTCGGTAGCGGCGAACACCGGGGAGCTGTTTTTT
CDR3aa: CASSVVSSVAANTGELFF

v_gene: TRBV29-1
j_gene: TRBJ1-1
d_gene: NA
abundance: NA
CDR3nt: TGCAGCGTCCTACTCAACATGAACACTGAAGCTTTCTTT
CDR3aa: CSVLLNMNTEAFF

v_gene: TRBV10-3
j_gene: TRBJ2-7
d_gene: TRBD1
abundance: few
CDR3nt: TGTGCCATCAGTCTAGCGACAGGGGCCGAGCAGTACTTC
CDR3aa: CAISLATGAEQYF

v_gene: TRBV6-2/TRBV6-3
j_gene: TRBJ1-5
d_gene: NA
abundance: NA
CDR3nt: TGTGCCAGCAGTCAGGGTAGCAATCAGCCCCAGCGTTTT
CDR3aa: CASSQGSNQPQRF

v_gene: TRBV12-3/TRBV12-4
j_gene: TRBJ2-1
d_gene: TRBD1
abundance: NA
CDR3nt: TGTGCCAGCAGTCGGGACAGAAAGTACAATGAGCAGTTCTTC
CDR3aa: CASSRDRKYNEQFF

v_gene: TRBV5-1
j_gene: TRBJ2-3
d_gene: NA
abundance: NA
CDR3nt: TGCGCCAGCAGCTTTCGGAGCGGCACAGATACGCAGTATTTT
CDR3aa: CASSFRSGTDTQYF

v_gene: TRBV29-1
j_gene: TRBJ1-1
d_gene: NA
abundance: NA
CDR3nt: TGCAGCGTTGAACACTATACAGGGAACACTGAAGCTTTCTTT
CDR3aa: CSVEHYTGNTEAFF

v_gene: TRBV4-3
j_gene: TRBJ2-3
d_gene: NA
abundance: many
CDR3nt: TGCGCCAGTCAGTTATCCTATTTT
CDR3aa: CASQLSYF

v_gene: TRBV12-3/TRBV12-4
j_gene: TRBJ2-1
d_gene: NA
abundance: many
CDR3nt: TGTGCCAGCAGTTTAGCGGGGACTTCCTACAATGAGCAGTTCTTC
CDR3aa: CASSLAGTSYNEQFF

v_gene: TRBV7-3
j_gene: TRBJ2-1
d_gene: NA
abundance: many
CDR3nt: TGTGCCAGCAGCTTAAATGGTGGTTTCTATGAGCAGTTCTTC
CDR3aa: CASSLNGGFYEQFF

v_gene: TRBV20-1
j_gene: TRBJ2-5
d_gene: NA
abundance: few
CDR3nt: TGCAGTGCTGTAACTCCGGGAGAAGAGACCCAGTACTTC
CDR3aa: CSAVTPGEETQYF

v_gene: TRBV7-9
j_gene: TRBJ2-1
d_gene: TRBD2
abundance: few
CDR3nt: TGTGCCAGCAGCCGGGAGGGCCCGTCGAATGAGCAGTTCTTC
CDR3aa: CASSREGPSNEQFF

v_gene: TRBV7-3
j_gene: TRBJ2-4
d_gene: NA
abundance: few
CDR3nt: TGTGCCAGCAGCGAAGGGACGGGAAACATTCAGTACTTC
CDR3aa: CASSEGTGNIQYF

v_gene: TRBV10-2
j_gene: TRBJ2-3
d_gene: TRBD2
abundance: NA
CDR3nt: TGCGCCAGCAGGCAACTTCAGACTAGCGGGCGGACAGATACGCAGTATTTT
CDR3aa: CASRQLQTSGRTDTQYF

v_gene: TRBV5-1
j_gene: TRBJ2-1
d_gene: TRBD1
abundance: NA
CDR3nt: TGCGCCAGCAGCCCAGCCGGGACAGGGTCGGGCAATGAGCAGTTCTTC
CDR3aa: CASSPAGTGSGNEQFF

v_gene: TRBV20-1
j_gene: TRBJ1-6
d_gene: TRBD1
abundance: NA
CDR3nt: TGCAGTGCTACGTCTGGACAGGGAACGAAAAATTCACCCCTCCACTTT
CDR3aa: CSATSGQGTKNSPLHF

v_gene: TRBV12-3/TRBV12-4
j_gene: TRBJ1-4
d_gene: NA
abundance: few
CDR3nt: TGTGCCAGCAGTTTTGGACGCGGTGCAACTAATGAAAAACTGTTTTTT
CDR3aa: CASSFGRGATNEKLFF

v_gene: TRBV20-1
j_gene: TRBJ2-1
d_gene: TRBD2
abundance: NA
CDR3nt: TGCAGTGCTAAGGTTACGGGACTAGCTAGACTCAATGAGCAGTTCTTC
CDR3aa: CSAKVTGLARLNEQFF

v_gene: TRBV10-3
j_gene: TRBJ2-1
d_gene: TRBD1
abundance: few
CDR3nt: TGTGCCTCCGAACCGGGACAGGGTTACGATGAGCAGTTCTTC
CDR3aa: CASEPGQGYDEQFF

v_gene: TRBV28
j_gene: TRBJ1-1
d_gene: NA
abundance: NA
CDR3nt: TGTGCCAGCATTTCCCCAGACCGTTTGACCCACTTT
CDR3aa: CASISPDRLTHF

v_gene: TRBV11-2
j_gene: TRBJ2-1
d_gene: NA
abundance: few
CDR3nt: TGTGCCAGCAGCTTTCCCGGAGTCGGGTTCTCGGGCAATGAGCAGTTCTTC
CDR3aa: CASSFPGVGFSGNEQFF

v_gene: TRBV29-1
j_gene: TRBJ2-5
d_gene: NA
abundance: many
CDR3nt: TGCAGCGTTCGTCCCCGGGACCGACCGCAAGAGACCCAGTACTTC
CDR3aa: CSVRPRDRPQETQYF

v_gene: TRBV3-1
j_gene: TRBJ2-7
d_gene: NA
abundance: few
CDR3nt: TGTGCCAGCAGCCACGGGGGACTCCGGTGGTATAACGAGCAGTACTTC
CDR3aa: CASSHGGLRWYNEQYF

v_gene: TRBV5-4
j_gene: TRBJ2-2
d_gene: TRBD1
abundance: NA
CDR3nt: TGTGCCAGCAGCTTGGGAACAGGGGGGCTGTACACCGGGGAGCTGTTTTTT
CDR3aa: CASSLGTGGLYTGELFF

v_gene: TRBV28
j_gene: TRBJ2-7
d_gene: NA
abundance: NA
CDR3nt: TGTGCCAGCAGTCCCCAAGGGGATCCATACGAGCAGTACTTC
CDR3aa: CASSPQGDPYEQYF

v_gene: TRBV7-8
j_gene: TRBJ1-1
d_gene: NA
abundance: few
CDR3nt: TGTGCCAGCAGCTTAGGTGGGGCCATGAACACTGAAGCTTTCTTT
CDR3aa: CASSLGGAMNTEAFF

v_gene: TRBV20-1
j_gene: TRBJ1-5
d_gene: NA
abundance: many
CDR3nt: TGCAGTGCTAGTTGGGGTAACAGGCCTCCCCATTTT
CDR3aa: CSASWGNRPPHF

v_gene: TRBV24-1
j_gene: TRBJ2-1
d_gene: TRBD2
abundance: NA
CDR3nt: TGTGCCACCAGTGATCCGGGACTAGCGGAAAATGAGCAGTTCTTC
CDR3aa: CATSDPGLAENEQFF

v_gene: TRBV20-1
j_gene: TRBJ2-5
d_gene: NA
abundance: few
CDR3nt: TGCAGTGCTAGGCGGCTGGGCACCGCCCAAGAAGAGACCCAGTACTTC
CDR3aa: CSARRLGTAQEETQYF

v_gene: TRBV4-3
j_gene: TRBJ1-1
d_gene: TRBD1
abundance: NA
CDR3nt: TGCGCCAGCAGCCACGACGGACAGGCCCGACGGACTGAAGCTTTCTTT
CDR3aa: CASSHDGQARRTEAFF

v_gene: TRBV7-2
j_gene: TRBJ2-5
d_gene: NA
abundance: few
CDR3nt: TGTGCCAGCAGTGTAGGGGCAGAGACCCAGTACTTC
CDR3aa: CASSVGAETQYF

v_gene: TRBV10-3
j_gene: TRBJ1-6
d_gene: NA
abundance: few
CDR3nt: TGTGCCATCAGTCAGGAGGCCCTCTATAATTCACCCCTCCACTTT
CDR3aa: CAISQEALYNSPLHF

v_gene: TRBV7-2
j_gene: TRBJ2-3
d_gene: TRBD2
abundance: few
CDR3nt: TGTGCCAGCAGCTTGGCGGGGGGTCGCCTAGATACGCAGTATTTT
CDR3aa: CASSLAGGRLDTQYF

v_gene: TRBV5-1
j_gene: TRBJ2-2
d_gene: TRBD2
abundance: NA
CDR3nt: TGCGCCAGCAGCTTGACCCCCTCGGGGAGGGACACCGGGGAGCTGTTTTTT
CDR3aa: CASSLTPSGRDTGELFF

v_gene: TRBV5-1
j_gene: TRBJ1-6
d_gene: TRBD1
abundance: NA
CDR3nt: TGCGCCAGCAGCTTGGGAACAGGGGGGCCTAATTCACCCCTCCACTTT
CDR3aa: CASSLGTGGPNSPLHF

v_gene: TRBV5-1
j_gene: TRBJ2-4
d_gene: NA
abundance: few
CDR3nt: TGCGCCAGCACCCCGCTGGGACCGGGAAACAACATTCAGTACTTC
CDR3aa: CASTPLGPGNNIQYF

v_gene: TRBV29-1
j_gene: TRBJ1-1
d_gene: NA
abundance: many
CDR3nt: TGCAGCGCTCGTTGGCCGAACACTGAAGCTTTCTTT
CDR3aa: CSARWPNTEAFF

v_gene: TRBV6-5
j_gene: TRBJ2-2
d_gene: TRBD2
abundance: NA
CDR3nt: TGTGCCAGCAGTTACTCTGGACTAGCGGGAGTTCGGGAGCTGTTTTTT
CDR3aa: CASSYSGLAGVRELFF

v_gene: TRBV20-1
j_gene: TRBJ2-3
d_gene: NA
abundance: many
CDR3nt: TGCAGTGCCAGCCTTATGAGGGGGGGGGTGACAGATACGCAGTATTTT
CDR3aa: CSASLMRGGVTDTQYF

v_gene: TRBV7-2
j_gene: TRBJ2-1
d_gene: NA
abundance: NA
CDR3nt: TGTGCCAGCAGCTCGGGAAGGAGAGAGCAGTTCTTC
CDR3aa: CASSSGRREQFF

v_gene: TRBV7-2
j_gene: TRBJ2-7
d_gene: NA
abundance: NA
CDR3nt: TGTGCCAGCAGCTTAGCGCTACGGAGGAGCTCCTACGAGCAGTACTTC
CDR3aa: CASSLALRRSSYEQYF

v_gene: TRBV15
j_gene: TRBJ2-3
d_gene: TRBD2
abundance: NA
CDR3nt: TGTGCCACCAGCAGAAGATTGGGGGGGGGCACAGATACGCAGTATTTT
CDR3aa: CATSRRLGGGTDTQYF

v_gene: TRBV20-1
j_gene: TRBJ2-3
d_gene: TRBD2
abundance: many
CDR3nt: TGCAGTGCTAGTGTGGCTAGCGGGAAAACAGATACGCAGTATTTT
CDR3aa: CSASVASGKTDTQYF

v_gene: TRBV19
j_gene: TRBJ2-2
d_gene: NA
abundance: NA
CDR3nt: TGTGCCAGTAGTAGGAACAGGGAGACCGGGGAGCTGTTTTTT
CDR3aa: CASSRNRETGELFF

v_gene: TRBV20-1
j_gene: TRBJ2-3
d_gene: TRBD2
abundance: few
CDR3nt: TGCAGTGCCCCGCGGGGGGGCGGGGCAGATACGCAGTATTTT
CDR3aa: CSAPRGGGADTQYF

v_gene: TRBV14
j_gene: TRBJ2-7
d_gene: TRBD1
abundance: few
CDR3nt: TGTGCCAGCAGCCCACCCAGGACAGGGGGCTTTTACGAGCAGTACTTC
CDR3aa: CASSPPRTGGFYEQYF

v_gene: TRBV5-1
j_gene: TRBJ2-7
d_gene: NA
abundance: many
CDR3nt: TGCGCCAGCAGCTCGGAGTCCTACGAGCAGTACTTC
CDR3aa: CASSSESYEQYF

v_gene: TRBV7-8
j_gene: TRBJ2-3
d_gene: TRBD1
abundance: many
CDR3nt: TGTGCCAGCAGCTACCCGGGACAGGAGGCAGATACGCAGTATTTT
CDR3aa: CASSYPGQEADTQYF

v_gene: TRBV6-6
j_gene: TRBJ2-7
d_gene: NA
abundance: few
CDR3nt: TGTGCCAGCAGTTACGCGGGCAACGAGCAGTACTTC
CDR3aa: CASSYAGNEQYF